This T cell receptor (beta chain) was retrieved from a study of identical twins. TCRdb recomputed calls from the 5' RACE reads with MiXCR, one row per CDR3 protein. Seen here are about 1.7 million distinct CDR3 sequences, about 30% observed once, and the top ten hold approximately 0.25%. This clonotype was counted only a few times. CDR3 length: 14 amino acids. V lost 2 bases and J 7 bases, leaving 14 bases between the germline ends. CDR1 is SGHTA and CDR2 is FQGNSA in the germline V gene. The chain recombines TRBV7-2 with TRBJ1-2; possibly TRBD1 for D (5 bases). This sequence was found in a newborn girl in good health. The sequenced sample was cord blood. CDR3 in amino acids: CASSLPGKGRGYTF. The CDR3, as DNA: TGTGCCAGCAGCTTACCTGGGAAGGGACGTGGCTACACCTTC.